Listed here is a single TCR beta chain. Its antigen remains unidentified. The sample originates from a study of T-cell memory formation after mild COVID-19. Study context: Largely, TCR clusters stayed within a single donor.

Study-level results: Clones shrinking from day 15 to 85 showed even CD4/CD8 mixes; later expanders tilted CD4+. Some clones that responded turned up in pre-infection memory, which suggests that cross-reactive memory joined in.

Trimming removed 0 bases from V and 6 bases from J, with 5 bases in between. There are 12 residues in the CDR3. Per the germline V gene, CDR1 is SGDLS and CDR2 is YYNGEE. cDNA libraries for TCR alpha and TCR beta, carrying sample barcodes and UMIs, came from 5'RACE with constant-segment primers. TCRdb independently ran MiXCR on the 5' RACE reads; one entry per CDR3 protein. This repertoire shows hundreds of thousands of distinct CDR3 sequences, under 30% found once; its top ten account for roughly 14%. The sequenced material came from PBMCs or a T cell subset sorted from them (not recorded which). The chain has TRBV9 and TRBJ2-3, with no clear D. This clonotype originated in an adult woman who had mild COVID-19 (a few samples of this study predate the infection). Cell type and time point are not known. The CDR3 is CASSVGRDTQYF. The CDR3 bases are TGTGCCAGCAGCGTAGGCAGGGATACGCAGTATTTT.